This is a list of T cell receptor beta chains from one sample in a study of blood T cell repertoires in COVID-19. Some clones are missing from TCRdb's copy, which holds only in-frame ones; the method was immunoSEQ multiplex PCR. The data contain approximately 80,000 clones, 85% to 90% of them seen just once; the ten biggest clones take up 5.1%. Sequencing was done on a sample of peripheral blood. The receptors come from a man aged 40-49 years with acute or convalescent COVID-19. The CDR3 runs from the conserved cysteine through the conserved F or W. The order of the fields is D gene, J gene, clone size, V gene, CDR3 protein, CDR3 DNA. The D gene is left open where the match is weak. Size values are once, few and many counts, or a class for expanded clones, and some rows have none.

TRBD1 | TRBJ1-1 | - | TRBV5-4 | CASSGGQGIGTEAFF | TGTGCCAGCAGCGGGGGACAGGGGATCGGCACTGAAGCTTTCTTT
- | TRBJ2-1 | once | TRBV7-3 | CASSLTVTSWNEQFF | TGTGCCAGCAGCTTAACGGTGACTAGTTGGAATGAGCAGTTCTTC
- | TRBJ1-3 | - | TRBV6-5 | CASSQRDSAGNTIYF | TGTGCCAGCAGCCAGAGGGACTCCGCTGGAAACACCATATATTTT
TRBD1 | TRBJ1-2 | - | TRBV19 | CASSLGQGNYGYTF | TGTGCCAGTAGTTTGGGACAGGGGAACTATGGCTACACCTTC
- | TRBJ2-7 | - | TRBV19 | CASSIWASSYEQYF | TGTGCCAGTAGTATTTGGGCCAGCTCCTACGAGCAGTACTTC
- | TRBJ2-2 | - | TRBV9 | CASSVAAGFPGELFF | TGTGCCAGCAGCGTAGCCGCAGGGTTCCCCGGGGAGCTGTTTTTT
- | TRBJ2-5 | - | TRBV6-5 | CASSEHNMGQTQYF | TGTGCCAGCAGCGAGCATAACATGGGGCAGACCCAGTACTTC
TRBD1 | TRBJ2-7 | - | TRBV29-1 | CSVVGGGQGHEQYF | TGCAGCGTTGTGGGGGGGGGACAGGGCCACGAGCAGTACTTC
TRBD2 | TRBJ2-2 | - | TRBV2 | CASSQPSGSTGELFF | TGTGCCAGCTCCCAGCCTAGCGGGAGCACCGGGGAGCTGTTTTTT
- | TRBJ2-7 | once | TRBV9 | CASSVEMSSYEQYF | TGTGCCAGCAGCGTAGAAATGAGCTCCTACGAGCAGTACTTC
TRBD1 | TRBJ2-7 | - | TRBV4-2 | CASSQGADRDTLYEQYF | TGTGCCAGCAGCCAAGGAGCCGACAGGGATACACTCTACGAGCAGTACTTC
TRBD2 | TRBJ2-3 | - | TRBV10-3 | CAIRGLAGDTQYF | TGTGCCATCAGGGGGCTAGCGGGAGATACGCAGTATTTT
- | TRBJ1-3 | - | TRBV11-2 | CASSGGPSASGNTIYF | TGTGCCAGCAGCGGCGGGCCCAGCGCCTCTGGAAACACCATATATTTT
TRBD1 | TRBJ1-2 | - | TRBV6-5 | CASSTGTGGRDGYTF | TGTGCCAGCAGTACCGGGACAGGGGGACGGGATGGCTACACCTTC
- | TRBJ2-1 | few | TRBV19 | CASSSVVEQFF | TGTGCCAGTAGCTCGGTCGTTGAGCAGTTCTTC
- | TRBJ1-1 | - | TRBV7-8 | CASSPRPQGGNTEAFF | TGTGCCAGCAGCCCCCGTCCCCAGGGCGGGAACACTGAAGCTTTCTTT
TRBD1 | TRBJ2-3 | - | TRBV15 | CATSRDQTGGMVDTQYF | TGTGCCACCAGCAGAGACCAGACAGGGGGCATGGTAGATACGCAGTATTTT
TRBD1 | TRBJ1-5 | few | TRBV6-5 | CASSLGQSDQPQHF | TGTGCCAGCAGCCTGGGACAGTCCGATCAGCCCCAGCATTTT
TRBD2 | TRBJ2-6 | - | TRBV6-1 | CASSEAAGAGANVLTF | TGTGCCAGCAGTGAAGCGGCGGGGGCTGGGGCCAACGTCCTGACTTTC
- | TRBJ1-1 | - | TRBV18 | CASSPRQGNTEAFF | TGTGCCAGCTCACCCCGGCAGGGGAACACTGAAGCTTTCTTT